Listed here are 32 T cell receptor delta chains from one sample, sequenced in a study of Vγ9Vδ2 T cells in congenital toxoplasmosis. cDNA was made by template-switch reverse transcription with TRGC- and TRDC-specific primers in one tube. The TRGC primer design covered both constant genes, TRGC1 and TRGC2. TCRdb re-called clones from the reads via CATT. The data hold about 1,000 delta-chain clones, with under 20% observed a single time. Material for sequencing was gamma-delta T cells from blood. Receptor source: a child under 10 years old born to a mother with Toxoplasma gondii infection during pregnancy, either congenitally infected or uninfected (not recorded which).

As for this clone: This clone may be a read error of a much larger clone one base away. The rearrangement uses TRDV2 and TRDJ1; 10 bases fit TRDD3. TCRdb carries no J gene annotation; the J gene was assigned here by matching the DNA with germline. Trimming took 2 bases from V and 6 from J; bases not matched to a gene: 14. Germline V lookup: CDR1 GEAIGNYY, CDR2 EKD. The CDR3 extends over 17 amino acids. This CDR3 is CACDSLGDRWGTNKLIF. DNA for the CDR3: TGTGCCTGTGACAGTCTGGGGGATAGATGGGGGACCAATAAACTCATCTTT.

This clone is categorized as medium-sized. The V call is TRDV2, the J call TRDJ1; TRDD3 matches at 8 bases. The CDR3 has 18 residues. The germline V gene has CDR1 GEAIGNYY and CDR2 EKD. V lost 3 bases to trimming and J lost 4 bases; unmatched junction nucleotides: 18. The CDR3 sequence: CACDAAGTGGPTLDKLIF. CDR3 bases: TGTGCCTGTGACGCCGCCGGGACTGGGGGTCCTACCCTCGATAAACTCATCTTT.

As to this clone: This may be a read error: a much more frequent sequence differs by one nucleotide. The chain combines TRDV2 with TRDJ1, with D possibly matching TRDD3 (6 bases). TCRdb lists no J gene, so it was determined here by aligning the DNA to germline. This CDR3 is 14 amino acids long. Between the trimmed V and J ends, which lost 2 bases and 3 bases, there was a span of 12 bases. Per the germline V gene, CDR1 is GEAIGNYY and CDR2 is EKD. CDR3 bases: TGTGCCTGTGACATGGTGGGGATGCCCGATAAACTCATCTTT. It yields the protein CACDMVGMPDKLIF.

Sample share makes this clone medium-sized. The V and J genes are TRDV2 and TRDJ1; 10 nucleotides align to TRDD3. Here the J gene was assigned by germline matching of the DNA, as TCRdb has none. Germline-derived CDR1 and CDR2 are GEAIGNYY and EKD. This CDR3 contains 19 residues. V lost 0 bases and J lost 0; bases outside the gene matches: 12. The CDR3 here is CACDTLLTGGSPYTDKLIF. CDR3 DNA sequence: TGTGCCTGTGACACCCTGTTAACTGGGGGATCTCCGTACACCGATAAACTCATCTTT.

This clone was detected only a few times. The chain uses TRDV2 and TRDJ1; tentative D call: TRDD3 (5 bases). Germline V gene sequence: CDR1 GEAIGNYY, CDR2 EKD. Trimming removed 1 base at V and 2 bases at J, with 10 bases between. The CDR3 has 14 residues. The CDR3 region is CACDTMGSTDKLIF. The CDR3 DNA reads TGTGCCTGTGACACAATGGGGAGTACCGATAAACTCATCTTT.

Sample share makes this clone medium-sized. V usage is TRDV2 and J usage is TRDJ3, with 8 nucleotides matching TRDD3. This CDR3 is built from 18 residues. The J segment lost 0 bases and the V segment lost 2 bases, leaving 5 bases of the junction unmatched. Germline CDR1 GEAIGNYY, CDR2 EKD. This CDR3 reads CACDILGASSWDTRQMFF. In DNA form, the CDR3 reads TGTGCCTGTGACATACTGGGGGCCAGCTCCTGGGACACCCGACAGATGTTTTTC.

This clone is classed as medium-sized. The rearrangement uses TRDV2 and TRDJ3; D perhaps matches TRDD3 (6 bases). V was trimmed by 3 bases and J by 0 bases, leaving 14 bases between them. The germline V gene encodes CDR1 GEAIGNYY and CDR2 EKD. The CDR3 extends over 18 amino acids. The CDR3 here is CACDVLGPSSWDTRQMFF. DNA for the CDR3: TGTGCCTGTGACGTACTGGGACCAAGCTCCTGGGACACCCGACAGATGTTTTTC.

The chain recombines TRDV2 with TRDJ1; 11 nucleotides match TRDD3. The J gene comes from matching the DNA to germline here; TCRdb lacks it. CDR1 is GEAIGNYY, CDR2 EKD, per germline. Trimming cost V 4 bases and J 2 bases; bases outside gene matches: 8. The CDR3 runs 16 residues. CDR3 residues: CACDILGDRETDKLIF. Here the CDR3 DNA reads TGTGCCTGTGATATACTGGGGGATAGGGAGACCGATAAACTCATCTTT.

In this sample, this clone turned up a few times. The chain has TRDV2 and TRDJ1; 8 bases are a match to TRDD3. TCRdb does not report a J gene; here it was assigned by matching the DNA to germline references. CDR3 size: 19 residues. Unmatched junction bases numbered 17, after V lost 0 bases and J lost 3 bases. CDR1 GEAIGNYY and CDR2 EKD come from the germline V gene. The CDR3 DNA is TGTGCCTGTGACACCGTACTGGGGGGACTAACCGTGTACGCCGATAAACTCATCTTT. Its protein product is CACDTVLGGLTVYADKLIF.

This chain links TRDV2 with TRDJ3; 8 bases match TRDD3. This CDR3 region has 19 residues. Germline-derived CDR1 and CDR2 are GEAIGNYY and EKD. J was trimmed by 3 bases and V by 0 bases; bases with no gene match: 9. The CDR3 loop reads CACDTVWGNSNWDTRQMFF. CDR3 DNA: TGTGCCTGTGACACCGTCTGGGGGAATTCTAACTGGGACACCCGACAGATGTTTTTC.

This clone is medium-sized (0.01 to 0.1%) by share. The rearrangement links TRDV2 to TRDJ1, with 9 bases lining up with TRDD3. CDR3 length equals 17 residues. The V segment lost 1 base and the J segment 0 bases; nucleotides outside the gene matches: 8. Germline lookup yields CDR1 GEAIGNYY and CDR2 EKD. CDR3 in amino acids: CACDTVRGIPYTDKLIF. The CDR3, as DNA: TGTGCCTGTGACACGGTCCGGGGGATACCCTACACCGATAAACTCATCTTT.

Note on this clone: A much larger clone differs from this one at a single base, so this may be a read error. The V call is TRDV2, the J call TRDJ1; 8 bases map to TRDD3. In the absence of a J gene in TCRdb, the DNA was matched to germline to assign it here. Germline-derived CDR1 and CDR2 are GEAIGNYY and EKD. This CDR3 is built from 14 residues. CDR3 sequence: CARDVLGDTDKLIF. The CDR3 DNA reads as TGTGCCCGTGACGTACTGGGGGACACCGATAAACTCATCTTT.

This clone was observed a single time. With only one base between it and a far larger clone, this is likely a read error. This chain links TRDV2 with TRDJ2; 8 nucleotides match TRDD2. TCRdb carries no J gene annotation; the J gene was assigned here by matching the DNA with germline. The germline CDR1 and CDR2 sequences are GEAIGNYY and EKD. Trimming removed 0 bases from V and 7 bases from J; junction bases left unmatched: 18. The CDR3 is 19 amino acids. The CDR3, as DNA: TGTGCCTGTGACACCTTCTTCCTACACGCGGGGGAGATGATAGCACAACTCTTCTTT. It encodes CACDTFFLHAGEMIAQLFF.

This clone was found a few times. This rearrangement joins TRDV1 to TRDJ1, with TRDD3 matching over 10 bases. Germline assignment: CDR1 TSWWSYY and CDR2 QGS. This CDR3 is built from 20 residues. V dropped 5 bases and J dropped 0; count of bases not matched to a gene: 18. DNA of the CDR3: TGTGCTCTTGGGATCCTGTCCCTTGGGGGATACATCAGTTACACCGATAAACTCATCTTT. The encoded protein is CALGILSLGGYISYTDKLIF.

This clone has just a few counts. The rearrangement joins TRDV2 to TRDJ1, with 9 bases lining up with TRDD3. The CDR3 is 17 residues long. With V trimmed by 3 bases and J by 0 bases, 10 bases remained unmatched. CDR1 GEAIGNYY and CDR2 EKD come from the germline V gene. The CDR3 sequence: CACDPLPGGFNTDKLIF. In nucleotides, the CDR3 is TGTGCCTGTGACCCCCTACCTGGGGGATTTAACACCGATAAACTCATCTTT.

Note on this clone: Its ends do not fully match the called genes, so a read error is possible. V gene TRDV2 combines with J gene TRDJ1, with D possibly matching TRDD3 (5 bases). Germline loops: CDR1 GEAIGNYY, CDR2 EKD. This CDR3 spans 15 amino acids. The CDR3 coding sequence is TGTGCCTGTGGCACCTTAGGGCTACTGGAGGATAAACTCATCTTT. Translated: CACGTLGLLEDKLIF.

This clone is termed large. This chain joins TRDV1 and TRDJ4, with D possibly TRDD3 on 6 matching bases. The V end lost 6 bases, the J end lost 0 bases, and 23 bases lay between the germline ends. There are 17 residues in the CDR3. Germline V gene lookup returns CDR1 TSWWSYY and CDR2 QGS. CDR3 sequence (DNA): TGTGCTCTTGGTACCCTCGTTGAACTGGGATCCACCAGACCCCTGATCTTT. It yields the protein CALGTLVELGSTRPLIF.

This clone is large in the sample. This sequence joins TRDV2 and TRDJ3; TRDD3 agrees at 10 bases. The trim removed 0 bases at V and 4 bases at J, leaving 5 bases unmatched. The CDR3 contains 18 residues. CDR1 is GEAIGNYY, CDR2 EKD, per germline. The CDR3 DNA reads as TGTGCCTGTGACACCGGTACCTGGGGGATATGGGACACCCGACAGATGTTTTTC. Translating gives CACDTGTWGIWDTRQMFF.

V and J are TRDV2 and TRDJ1; 13 positions match TRDD3. Germline matching of the DNA provided the J gene here, since TCRdb leaves it blank. CDR1 is GEAIGNYY and CDR2 is EKD in the germline V gene. The CDR3 has 20 residues. With 0 bases clipped from V and 0 bases from J, the junction kept 12 bases outside the gene matches. CDR3 residues: CACDTVRDWGIRQYTDKLIF. The CDR3 DNA is TGTGCCTGTGACACCGTTAGGGACTGGGGGATACGTCAGTACACCGATAAACTCATCTTT.

By frequency in the sample, this clone is medium-sized. The chain couples TRDV2 to TRDJ1; TRDD3 agrees at 11 bases. Germline V gives CDR1 GEAIGNYY, CDR2 EKD. V was pared by 4 bases and J by 8 bases, with 11 bases of the junction left unmatched. The CDR3 spans 15 residues. The CDR3 is CACDPVGDTTGKLIF. CDR3 DNA: TGTGCCTGTGATCCCGTGGGGGATACGACGGGGAAACTCATCTTT.

This clone is classed as medium-sized. V is TRDV2 and J is TRDJ1; D possibly corresponds to TRDD3 (5 bases). The CDR3 totals 14 residues. Germline assignment: CDR1 GEAIGNYY and CDR2 EKD. V was trimmed by 1 base and J by 2 bases, leaving 10 bases between them. The CDR3 sequence is CACDTWGRTDKLIF. The CDR3 region has the DNA TGTGCCTGTGACACTTGGGGAAGGACCGATAAACTCATCTTT.

This chain joins TRDV1 and TRDJ1; 7 bases map to TRDD3. V was pared by 2 bases and J by 5 bases, with 2 bases of the junction left unmatched. There are 13 residues in the CDR3. Germline V CDR1 and CDR2: TSWWSYY, QGS. CDR3 DNA sequence: TGTGCTCTTGGGGAATCACTGGGGGATAAACTCATCTTT. Translation gives CALGESLGDKLIF.

By its share, this clone is medium-sized. The chain is built from TRDV2 and TRDJ1; 7 nucleotides align to TRDD3. Germline trimming cut 0 bases from V and 5 bases from J; bases unmatched to any gene: 5. This CDR3 spans 14 amino acids. Germline CDR1 GEAIGNYY, CDR2 EKD. DNA for the CDR3: TGTGCCTGTGACACCGTTGGGGATATGGATAAACTCATCTTT. Residues: CACDTVGDMDKLIF.

This clone appeared a few times. The chain uses TRDV2 and TRDJ1; D perhaps matches TRDD3 (6 bases). Germline V lookup: CDR1 GEAIGNYY, CDR2 EKD. This CDR3 has 19 amino acids. V lost 3 bases and J 0 bases, leaving 25 bases between the germline ends. The CDR3 sequence is CACDHVRDKMLPYTDKLIF. For the CDR3, the DNA is TGTGCCTGTGACCACGTAAGGGATAAAATGCTTCCGTACACCGATAAACTCATCTTT.

This clone is categorized as large. The chain has TRDV1 and TRDJ1, with a weak D call TRDD2 (6 bases). Germline CDR1 and CDR2: TSWWSYY and QGS. There are 16 residues in the CDR3. Trimming removed 0 bases at V and 5 bases at J, with 16 bases between. CDR3 amino acids: CALGELHALPQDKLIF. The DNA of the CDR3 is TGTGCTCTTGGGGAACTACACGCACTTCCTCAAGATAAACTCATCTTT.

No J gene call was made, and the V gene is TRDV2; no check of the table's D call, TRDD3, against the DNA was made. Germline assignment: CDR1 GEAIGNYY and CDR2 EKD. The CDR3 loop spans 16 amino acids. CDR3 region: CACDTLGDTHTDKLIF. As DNA, the CDR3 is TGTGCATGTGACACACTGGGGGATACTCACACCGATAAACTAATCTTT.

This rearrangement joins TRDV2 to TRDJ3; unclear D gene. As TCRdb names no J gene, one was assigned here on the basis of a DNA match to germline. There are 20 residues in the CDR3. Germline CDR1 and CDR2: GEAIGNYY and EKD. Trimming removed 2 bases from V and 0 bases from J, with 19 bases in between. This CDR3 reads CACDNLRGGSGSWDTRQMFF. For the CDR3, the DNA is TGTGCCTGTGACAACTTACGCGGAGGATCGGGCTCCTGGGACACCCGACAGATGTTTTTC.

This clone is labeled large (0.1 to 1%). The chain couples TRDV2 to TRDJ1; 12 bases map to TRDD3. With V trimmed by 3 bases and J by 7 bases, 8 bases remained unmatched. Germline CDR1 reads GEAIGNYY; CDR2 reads EKD. CDR3 length: 15 residues. The CDR3 nucleotides are TGTGCCTGTGACCCTCTACTGGGGGATACAGCTAAACTCATCTTT. Its translation is CACDPLLGDTAKLIF.

The chain links TRDV2 to TRDJ1; TRDD3 aligns across 10 bases. The J gene was missing in TCRdb and was found by matching the end of the DNA to germline. The CDR3 runs 17 residues. From germline, CDR1 is GEAIGNYY and CDR2 EKD. The V segment lost 0 bases and the J segment 1 base; nucleotides outside the gene matches: 7. The CDR3 region has the DNA TGTGCCTGTGACACCGTTGCTGGGGGATATAGCACCGATAAACTCATCTTT. The encoded protein is CACDTVAGGYSTDKLIF.

Within the sample, this clone is large (0.1 to 1%). The chain employs TRAV29/DV5 and TRDJ1; 13 bases match TRDD3. The CDR3 is 23 residues long. J was trimmed by 4 bases and V by 0 bases; bases with no gene match: 27. The germline gives CDR1 NSMFDY, CDR2 ISSIKDK. The CDR3: CAASVGGRKTGGYAVGVNDKLIF. CDR3 nucleotide sequence: TGTGCAGCAAGCGTGGGAGGGAGGAAAACTGGGGGATACGCGGTTGGCGTCAACGATAAACTCATCTTT.

Concerning this clone: It is likely a read error: a sequence one base away is far more abundant. The J gene is uncalled and the V gene is TRDV1; TRDD3 is the table's D call and was not checked against the DNA. CDR1 and CDR2 (germline): TSWWSYY, QGS. CDR3 length equals 21 residues. CDR3 sequence reads: CALGDLPMSFGTGGYPDKRIF. The CDR3, as DNA: TGTGCTCTTGGCGATCTTCCTATGAGCTTCGGTACTGGGGGATATCCCGATAAACGCATCTTT.

Sample share makes this clone large. J is TRDJ1 and V is TRDV2, with 9 bases aligning to TRDD2. The J gene was missing in TCRdb and was found by matching the end of the DNA to germline. Germline CDR1 reads GEAIGNYY; CDR2 reads EKD. V lost 3 bases and J lost 1; bases outside the gene matches: 17. The CDR3 is 19 residues long. The CDR3 nucleotides are TGTGCCTGTGACCCAGTCACCTTCCTACGGACTACTGCCACCGATAAACTCATCTTT. This codes for CACDPVTFLRTTATDKLIF.